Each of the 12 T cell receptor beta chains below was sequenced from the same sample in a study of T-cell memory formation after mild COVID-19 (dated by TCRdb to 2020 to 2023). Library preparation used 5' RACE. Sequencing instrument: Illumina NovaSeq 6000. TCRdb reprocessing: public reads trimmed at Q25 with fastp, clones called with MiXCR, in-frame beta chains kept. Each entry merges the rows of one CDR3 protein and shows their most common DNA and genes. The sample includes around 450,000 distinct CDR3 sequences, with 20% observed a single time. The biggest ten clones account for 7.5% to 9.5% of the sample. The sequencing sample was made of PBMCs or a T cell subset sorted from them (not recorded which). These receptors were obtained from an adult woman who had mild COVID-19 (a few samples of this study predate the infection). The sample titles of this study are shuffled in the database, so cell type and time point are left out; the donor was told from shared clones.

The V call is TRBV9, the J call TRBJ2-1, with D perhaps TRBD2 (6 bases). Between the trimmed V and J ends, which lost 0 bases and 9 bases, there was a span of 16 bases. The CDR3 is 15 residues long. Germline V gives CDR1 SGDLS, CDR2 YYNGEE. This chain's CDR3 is CASSVDAGTGSEQFF. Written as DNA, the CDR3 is TGTGCCAGCAGCGTAGATGCGGGGACGGGGTCTGAGCAGTTCTTC. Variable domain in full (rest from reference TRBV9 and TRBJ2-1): DSGVTQTPKHLITATGQRVTLRCSPRSGDLSVYWYQQSLDQGLQFLIQYYNGEERAKGNILERFSAQQFPDLHSELNLSSLELGDSALYFCASSVDAGTGSEQFFGPGTRLTVL.

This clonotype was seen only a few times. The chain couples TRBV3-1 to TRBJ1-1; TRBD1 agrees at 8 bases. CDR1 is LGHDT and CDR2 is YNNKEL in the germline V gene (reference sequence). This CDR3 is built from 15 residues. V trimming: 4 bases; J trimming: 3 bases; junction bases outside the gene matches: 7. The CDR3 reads CASSRTGPMYTEAFF. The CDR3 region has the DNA TGTGCCAGCAGCCGGACAGGGCCGATGTACACTGAAGCTTTCTTT.

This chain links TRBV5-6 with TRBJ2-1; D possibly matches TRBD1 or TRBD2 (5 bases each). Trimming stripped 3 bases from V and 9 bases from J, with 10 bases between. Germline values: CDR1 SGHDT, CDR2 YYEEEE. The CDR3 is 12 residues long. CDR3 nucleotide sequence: TGTGCCAGCAGCTGGGGGACGACTGAGCAGTTCTTC. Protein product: CASSWGTTEQFF.

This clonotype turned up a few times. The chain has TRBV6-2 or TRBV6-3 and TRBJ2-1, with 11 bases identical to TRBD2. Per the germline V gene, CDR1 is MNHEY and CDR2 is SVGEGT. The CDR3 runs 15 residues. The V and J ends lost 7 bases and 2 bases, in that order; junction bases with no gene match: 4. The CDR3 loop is CASMNSGRAYNEQFF. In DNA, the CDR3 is TGTGCCAGCATGAATAGCGGGAGGGCCTACAATGAGCAGTTCTTC.

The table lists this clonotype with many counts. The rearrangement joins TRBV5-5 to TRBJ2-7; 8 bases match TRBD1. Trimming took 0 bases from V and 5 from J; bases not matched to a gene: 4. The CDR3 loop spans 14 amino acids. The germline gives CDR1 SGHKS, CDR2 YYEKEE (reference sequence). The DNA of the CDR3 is TGTGCCAGCAGCTTGGGACAGGGGTTCGACGAGCAGTACTTC. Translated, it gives CASSLGQGFDEQYF.

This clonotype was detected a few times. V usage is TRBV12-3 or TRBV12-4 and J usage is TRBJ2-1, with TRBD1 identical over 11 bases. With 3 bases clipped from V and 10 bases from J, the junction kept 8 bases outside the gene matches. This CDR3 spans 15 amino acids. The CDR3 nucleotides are TGTGCCAGCAGTTTTCCGGGACAGGGGGTGGTGGAGCAGTTCTTC. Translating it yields CASSFPGQGVVEQFF.

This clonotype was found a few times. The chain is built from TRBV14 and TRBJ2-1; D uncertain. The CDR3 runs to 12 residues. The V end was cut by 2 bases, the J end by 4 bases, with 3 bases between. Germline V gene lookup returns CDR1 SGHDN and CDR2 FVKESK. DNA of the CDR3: TGTGCCAGCAGCCAAAGGTACAATGAGCAGTTCTTC. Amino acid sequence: CASSQRYNEQFF. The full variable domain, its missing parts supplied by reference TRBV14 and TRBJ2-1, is EAGVTQFPSHSVIEKGQTVTLRCDPISGHDNLYWYRRVMGKEIKFLLHFVKESKQDESGMPNNRFLAERTGGTYSTLKVQPAELEDSGVYFCASSQRYNEQFFGPGTRLTVL.

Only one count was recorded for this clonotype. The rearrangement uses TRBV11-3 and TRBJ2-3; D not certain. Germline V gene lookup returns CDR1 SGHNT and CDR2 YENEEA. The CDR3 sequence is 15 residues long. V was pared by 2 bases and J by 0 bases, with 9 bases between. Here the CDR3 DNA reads TGTGCCAGCAGCTTAACGGGTATGAGCACAGATACGCAGTATTTT. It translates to CASSLTGMSTDTQYF.

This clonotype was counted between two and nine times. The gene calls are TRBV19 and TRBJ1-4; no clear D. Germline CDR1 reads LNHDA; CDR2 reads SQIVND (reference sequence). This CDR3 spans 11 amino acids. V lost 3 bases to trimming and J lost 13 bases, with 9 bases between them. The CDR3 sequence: CASSILGILFF. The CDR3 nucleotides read TGTGCCAGTAGTATTTTGGGGATACTGTTTTTT.

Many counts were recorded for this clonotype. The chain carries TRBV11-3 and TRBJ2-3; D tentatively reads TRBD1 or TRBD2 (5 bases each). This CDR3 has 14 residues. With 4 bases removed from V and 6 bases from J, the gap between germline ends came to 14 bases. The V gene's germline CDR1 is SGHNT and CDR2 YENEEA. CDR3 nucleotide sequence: TGTGCCAGCAGCTCCCCTAGCAGGGCCGATACGCAGTATTTT. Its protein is CASSSPSRADTQYF.

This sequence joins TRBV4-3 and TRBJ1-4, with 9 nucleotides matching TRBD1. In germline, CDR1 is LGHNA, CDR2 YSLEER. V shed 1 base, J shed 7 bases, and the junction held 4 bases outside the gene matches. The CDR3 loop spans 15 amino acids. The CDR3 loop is CASSQGTGESEKLFF. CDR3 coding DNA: TGCGCCAGCAGCCAAGGGACAGGGGAGAGTGAAAAACTGTTTTTT.

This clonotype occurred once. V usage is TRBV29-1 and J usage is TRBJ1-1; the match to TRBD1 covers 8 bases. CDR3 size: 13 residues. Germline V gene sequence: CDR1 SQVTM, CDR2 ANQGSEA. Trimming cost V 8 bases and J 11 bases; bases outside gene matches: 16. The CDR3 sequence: CSSVGILGQEAFF. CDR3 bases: TGCAGCTCCGTTGGGATATTGGGACAGGAGGCTTTCTTT.